This paragraph covers one TCR beta chain sequence. Its antigen is still unknown. Base qualities are not at hand, and no much larger clone is one base apart. The data were taken from a study of blood T cell repertoires in COVID-19 (TCRdb year 2020). At the level of the whole study: The collaborator samples originated in the United States, Italy and Spain and spanned the acute and convalescent phases of COVID-19. The material from the prospective study consisted of cDNA or gDNA derived from T cells, B-cell-depleted T cells, or PBMCs. The dataset comprised deeply sampled blood TCRbeta repertoires from subjects exposed to, actively infected with, or recovered from COVID-19. The samples were drawn from two sources: the first 160 participants of the ongoing ImmuneRACE study, and fewer than 1,500 subjects contributed by 6 global collaborators. The sample metadata nearly always contained a de-identified subject ID, COVID-19 status, age in years and sex. Where available, HLA class I and class II types were taken from metadata supplied by the sample provider and were not determined by assay-based typing. The repertoires were made available in a free public database intended to serve as a resource for research on the immune response to SARS-CoV-2. Study-level results and caveats: Clinical and demographic metadata were provided uncurated, with the amount varying by source and participant.

According to the germline V gene, CDR1 reads SGHRS and CDR2 reads YFSETQ. Measured from the cysteine to the phenylalanine, the CDR3 is 17 residues long. Only the CDR3 part of the read is kept: 51 bases, read in frame from the first base. V has 4 bases trimmed and J has 1 base trimmed; junction bases matching no gene number 5. The immunoSEQ Assay, a bias-controlled multiplex PCR, was used to amplify TCRbeta CDR3 regions from genomic DNA. The authors processed their data as follows. The number of nucleated cells in each sample was estimated by amplification of reference gene primers within the assay. To quantify the absolute abundance of each unique TCRbeta CDR3 rearrangement, sequence reads were collapsed and filtered. For each sample, productive Simpson clonality was calculated by taking the square root of Simpson's diversity index across productive rearrangements. TCRdb provides this immuneACCESS table in a form limited to in-frame rearrangements. Some clones are lacking; in checked studies, under half of them reflect an unresolved V gene, and why the rest are absent is not known. The DNA was the basis for D and trimming; V, J and clone size are from that table. The sample contains over 150,000 clones, 82% of them found a single time. The ten largest clones represent about 10% of the sample.

The collaborating institutions used their own protocols to collect whole blood in K2EDTA tubes. For TCRbeta analysis, collaborator samples were shipped as frozen whole blood, as isolated PBMCs, or as DNA extracted from either sample type. The source is a woman at least 80 years old with active or convalescent COVID-19. Sequencing input: peripheral blood. This receptor chain uses TRBV5-1 and TRBJ2-5; 15 bases in the middle match TRBD2. The nucleotide sequence is TGCGCCAGCAGCCAGGGACTAGCGGGAGGAACCCAAGAGACCCAGTACTTC. This gives the protein CASSQGLAGGTQETQYF.